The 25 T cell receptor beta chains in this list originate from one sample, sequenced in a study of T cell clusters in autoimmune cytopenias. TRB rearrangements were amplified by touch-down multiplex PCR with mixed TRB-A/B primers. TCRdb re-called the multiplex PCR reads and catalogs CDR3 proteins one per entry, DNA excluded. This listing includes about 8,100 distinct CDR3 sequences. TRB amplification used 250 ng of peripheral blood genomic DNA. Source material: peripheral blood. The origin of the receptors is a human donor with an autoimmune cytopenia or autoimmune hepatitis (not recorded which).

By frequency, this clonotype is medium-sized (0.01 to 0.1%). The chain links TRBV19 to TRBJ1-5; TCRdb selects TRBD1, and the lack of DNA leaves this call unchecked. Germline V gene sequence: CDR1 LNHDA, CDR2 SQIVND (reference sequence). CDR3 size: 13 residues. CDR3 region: CASSAGVNQPQHF.

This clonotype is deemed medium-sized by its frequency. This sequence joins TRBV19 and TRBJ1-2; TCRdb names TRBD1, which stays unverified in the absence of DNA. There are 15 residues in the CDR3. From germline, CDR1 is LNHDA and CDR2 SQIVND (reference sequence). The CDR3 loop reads CASKPGGQRQYGYTF.

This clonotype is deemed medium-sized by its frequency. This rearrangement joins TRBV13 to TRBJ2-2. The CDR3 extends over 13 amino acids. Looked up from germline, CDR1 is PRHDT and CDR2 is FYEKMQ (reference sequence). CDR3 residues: CASSLGPSGELFF.

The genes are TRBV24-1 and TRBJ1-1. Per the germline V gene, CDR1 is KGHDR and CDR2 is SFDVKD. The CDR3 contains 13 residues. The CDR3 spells CATSDRNGNEAFF.

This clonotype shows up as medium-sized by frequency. CDR3 sequence reads: CASKHSGGDGYTF. V gene TRBV6-6 combines with J gene TRBJ1-2. The V gene's germline CDR1 is MNHNY and CDR2 SVGAGI (reference sequence). The CDR3 is 13 amino acids.

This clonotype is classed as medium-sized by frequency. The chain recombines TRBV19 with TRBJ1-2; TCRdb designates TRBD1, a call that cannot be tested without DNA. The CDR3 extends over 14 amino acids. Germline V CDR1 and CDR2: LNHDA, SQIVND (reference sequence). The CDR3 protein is CASHQRGQNYGYTF.

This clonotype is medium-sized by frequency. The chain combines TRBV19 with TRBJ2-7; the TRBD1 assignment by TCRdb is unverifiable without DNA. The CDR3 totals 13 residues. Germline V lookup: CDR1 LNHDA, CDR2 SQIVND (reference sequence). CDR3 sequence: CASRVAGGHEQYF.

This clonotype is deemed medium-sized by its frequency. CDR3 amino acids: CSVELPSGKLFF. This sequence joins TRBV29-1 and TRBJ1-4. CDR3 length equals 12 residues. Germline loops: CDR1 SQVTM, CDR2 ANQGSEA.

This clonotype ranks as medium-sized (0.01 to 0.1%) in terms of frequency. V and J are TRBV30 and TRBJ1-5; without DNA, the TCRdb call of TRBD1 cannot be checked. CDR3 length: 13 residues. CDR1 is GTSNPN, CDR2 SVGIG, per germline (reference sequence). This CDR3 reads CAWATGSTQPQHF.

The chain's CDR3 is CASSLNSGGVSYNEQFF. The chain uses TRBV4-1 and TRBJ2-1; the TRBD2 assignment by TCRdb is unverifiable without DNA. CDR1 is MGHRA and CDR2 is YSYEKL in the germline V gene. CDR3 length equals 17 residues.

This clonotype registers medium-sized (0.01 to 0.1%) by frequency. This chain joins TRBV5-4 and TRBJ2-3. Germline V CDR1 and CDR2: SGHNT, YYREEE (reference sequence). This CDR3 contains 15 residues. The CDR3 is CASSLVVESTDTQYF.

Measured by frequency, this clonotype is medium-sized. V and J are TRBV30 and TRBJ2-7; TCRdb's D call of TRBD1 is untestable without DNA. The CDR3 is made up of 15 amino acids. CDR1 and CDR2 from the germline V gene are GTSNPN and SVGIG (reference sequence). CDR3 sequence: CAWNFGTVSSYEQYF.

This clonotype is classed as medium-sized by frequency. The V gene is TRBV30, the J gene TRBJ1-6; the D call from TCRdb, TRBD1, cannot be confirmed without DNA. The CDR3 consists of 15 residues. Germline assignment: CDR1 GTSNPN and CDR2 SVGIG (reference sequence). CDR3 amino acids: CAWRVGTGVNSPLHF.

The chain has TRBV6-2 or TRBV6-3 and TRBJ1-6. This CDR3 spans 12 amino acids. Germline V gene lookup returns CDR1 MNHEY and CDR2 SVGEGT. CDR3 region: CASSYPPSPLHF.

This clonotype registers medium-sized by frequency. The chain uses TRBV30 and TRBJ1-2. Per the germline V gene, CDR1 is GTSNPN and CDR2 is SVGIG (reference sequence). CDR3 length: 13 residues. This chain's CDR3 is CAWKYGKIYGYTF.

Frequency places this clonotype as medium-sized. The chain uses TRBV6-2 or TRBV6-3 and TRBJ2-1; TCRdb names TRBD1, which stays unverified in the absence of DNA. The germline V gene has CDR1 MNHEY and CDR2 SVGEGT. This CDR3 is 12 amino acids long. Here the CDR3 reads CASSWGRNEQFF.

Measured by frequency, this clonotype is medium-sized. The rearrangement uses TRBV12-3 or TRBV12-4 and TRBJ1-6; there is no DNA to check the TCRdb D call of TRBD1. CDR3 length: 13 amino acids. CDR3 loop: CASTTGSHSPLHF.

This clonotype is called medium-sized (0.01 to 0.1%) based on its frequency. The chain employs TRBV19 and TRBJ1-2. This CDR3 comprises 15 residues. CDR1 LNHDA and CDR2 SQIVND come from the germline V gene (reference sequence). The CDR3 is CASSIDGQTNYGYTF.

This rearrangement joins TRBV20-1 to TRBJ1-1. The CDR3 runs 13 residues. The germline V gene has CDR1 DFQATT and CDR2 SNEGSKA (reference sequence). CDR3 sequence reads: CSARYLEGTEAFF.

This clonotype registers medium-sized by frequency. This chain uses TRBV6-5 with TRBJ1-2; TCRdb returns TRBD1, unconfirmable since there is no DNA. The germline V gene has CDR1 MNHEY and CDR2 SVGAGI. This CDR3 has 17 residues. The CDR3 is CASSRTQMLIREDGYTF.

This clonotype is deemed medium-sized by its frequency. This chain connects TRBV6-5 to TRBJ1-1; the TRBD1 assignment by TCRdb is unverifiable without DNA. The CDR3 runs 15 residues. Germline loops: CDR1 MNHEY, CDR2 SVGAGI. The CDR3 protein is CASSYSVRANTEAFF.

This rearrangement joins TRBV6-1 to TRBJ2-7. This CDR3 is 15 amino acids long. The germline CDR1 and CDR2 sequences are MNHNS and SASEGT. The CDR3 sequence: CASSELRGVSYEQYF.

CDR3 amino acids: CASSRDGKSNSPLHF. The chain uses TRBV7-9 and TRBJ1-6; without DNA, the TCRdb call of TRBD1 cannot be checked. The germline CDR1 and CDR2 sequences are SEHNR and FQNEAQ (reference sequence). The CDR3 has 15 residues.

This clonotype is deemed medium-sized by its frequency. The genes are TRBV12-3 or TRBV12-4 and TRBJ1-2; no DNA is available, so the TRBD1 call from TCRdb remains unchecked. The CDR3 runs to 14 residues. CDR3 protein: CASSLERGRYGYTF.

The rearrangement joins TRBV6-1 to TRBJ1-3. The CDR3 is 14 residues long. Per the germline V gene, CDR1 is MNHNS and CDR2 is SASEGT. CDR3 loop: CASSVPLSGNTIYF.